This T cell receptor (beta chain) was sequenced in a study of T-cell memory formation after mild COVID-19. V was clipped by 0 bases and J by 4 bases; unmatched bases: 9. This CDR3 has 18 residues. In germline, CDR1 is ENHRY, CDR2 SYGVKD. MiXCR, run by TCRdb on the 5' RACE reads, gives a single entry per CDR3 protein. This sample has 75,000 to 95,000 distinct CDR3 sequences; around 15% occur once, and the top ten carry roughly two fifths. This clonotype came up a few times. This sequence was found in a young man who had mild COVID-19 (a few samples of this study predate the infection). Cell type and time point are not known. The material sequenced was PBMCs or a T cell subset sorted from them (not recorded which). The V call is TRBV10-3, the J call TRBJ2-5, with 12 bases that match TRBD1. CDR3: CAISESSGDRGHRETQYF. The DNA of the CDR3 is TGTGCCATCAGTGAGTCGTCGGGGGACAGGGGGCATAGAGAGACCCAGTACTTC.